The subject of this entry is one TCR beta chain. The target antigen is unknown. The data originate from a study of T cell repertoires in cytomegalovirus infection. In the study overall: It was the public TCR beta signatures that indicated both CMV infection and matching HLA type.

Using its own MiXCR run on the reads, TCRdb lists one record per CDR3 protein. The sample carries nearly 700,000 distinct CDR3 sequences, around a third recorded once. Notes on the study in general: There were HLA-C-restricted CMV-specific TCR beta clonotypes dominating the ex vivo response.

Germline V gene sequence: CDR1 DFQATT, CDR2 SNEGSKA (reference sequence). This CDR3 spans 12 amino acids. Trimming shortened V by 0 bases and J by 8 bases, and 8 bases separated the two germline ends. The clonotype was recovered from a human donor in good health (CMV status not recorded). Some clones in this sample may be carry-over from other donors' samples. Sample: cultured PBMCs, taken from culture after CMV antigen stimulation. V is TRBV20-1 and J is TRBJ2-1; the D is unclear. CDR3 sequence reads: CSARDSWDEQFF. CDR3 coding DNA: TGCAGTGCTAGAGATTCGTGGGATGAGCAGTTCTTC.